The 3 T cell receptor beta chains presented below share a single source sample, sequenced in a study of shared clonotypes between healthy human individuals. TCRdb keeps only in-frame clones here, not all; method: immunoSEQ multiplex PCR. The sample comprises hundreds of thousands of clones, about 96% of which are singletons, and less than 0.25% rests with the top ten. CD45RO-negative, CCR7-selected cells formed the naive CD8 fraction, which excluded terminally differentiated effector memory CD45RA+ cells. The source material was naive CD8+ T cells sorted from blood. These receptors all come from a man aged 25 to 40 in good health.

The chain is built from TRBV6-5 and TRBJ1-5; D uncertain. The germline CDR1 and CDR2 sequences are MNHEY and SVGAGI. V was trimmed by 5 bases and J by 3 bases, leaving 5 bases between them. The CDR3 sequence is 12 residues long. The CDR3 loop reads CASSENNQPQHF. CDR3 nucleotide sequence: TGTGCCAGCAGTGAGAACAATCAGCCCCAGCATTTT.

V gene TRBV11-2 combines with J gene TRBJ2-5, with D uncertain. Germline CDR1 reads SGHAT; CDR2 reads FQNNGV. The V end lost 1 base, the J end lost 1 base, and 19 bases lay between the germline ends. The CDR3 is 18 amino acids. CDR3 protein: CASSLAAKQDGSQETQYF. In DNA form, the CDR3 reads TGTGCCAGCAGCTTAGCCGCCAAACAAGACGGGTCCCAAGAGACCCAGTACTTC.

The chain is built from TRBV14 and TRBJ2-3; D might be TRBD1 (6 bases). This CDR3 is built from 13 residues. Germline V gene data show CDR1 as SGHDN and CDR2 as FVKESK. Trimming stripped 5 bases from V and 3 bases from J, with 9 bases between. The CDR3 nucleotides are TGTGCCAGCAGCTGGACAGTGACAGATACGCAGTATTTT. It specifies CASSWTVTDTQYF.